This TCR beta chain was observed in a study of cytomegalovirus exposure and HLA in healthy donors. With V trimmed by 4 bases and J by 0 bases, 2 bases remained unmatched. The CDR3 is 14 amino acids. Germline V gives CDR1 LGHNT, CDR2 FRNRAP. PCR was performed using 60 Vbeta and 13 Jbeta primers. Assay used: immunoSEQ multiplex PCR; TCRdb lists only in-frame clones, some missing. This table has about 160,000 clones, around 83% appearing once. A note on this clone: Antigen: not known.

Study outcomes and limitations: A link between a missense DCLRE1C variant and TCR beta V- and J-gene trimming emerged from a later analysis. What a later analysis showed was that several of the most significant clusters appeared linked to common viral pathogens.

The sequencing sample was made of PBMCs. The receptor comes from a man between 18 and 35 years old in good health and CMV-seropositive. The chain uses TRBV12-5 and TRBJ1-1; 7 bases fit TRBD1. The CDR3 nucleotides read TGTGCTAGTGGTTACGGACAGGTGAACACTGAAGCTTTCTTT. Translation: CASGYGQVNTEAFF.